The 8 T cell receptor beta chains below all came from one sample that was sequenced in a study of blood T cell repertoires in COVID-19. Using immunoSEQ multiplex PCR, the repertoire was profiled, and TCRdb retains in-frame clones only, with some absent. The sample lists 120,000 to 150,000 clones, approximately 85% seen once, with roughly 3.9% in the top ten. The sequencing input was peripheral blood. The receptors were gathered from an elderly woman with acute or convalescent COVID-19.

CDR3 sequence (DNA): TGTGCCAGCAGGACCCCCGGGGCCAAAAACATTCAGTACTTC. This codes for CASRTPGAKNIQYF. The chain has TRBV6-5 and TRBJ2-4; D not resolved. The CDR3 sequence is 14 residues long. V lost 6 bases and J 1 base, leaving 10 bases between the germline ends. Per germline, CDR1 MNHEY and CDR2 SVGAGI.

This chain connects TRBV10-3 to TRBJ1-1; 7 nucleotides agree with TRBD1. This CDR3 spans 15 amino acids. In germline, CDR1 is ENHRY, CDR2 SYGVKD. V shed 1 base, J shed 5 bases, and the junction held 7 bases outside the gene matches. This CDR3 is CAISEWTGATTEAFF. The CDR3 DNA is TGTGCCATCAGTGAGTGGACAGGAGCCACGACTGAAGCTTTCTTT.

The J gene is TRBJ2-3, the V gene TRBV27; TRBD2 matches at 13 bases. Germline V gene lookup returns CDR1 MNHEY and CDR2 SMNVEV (reference sequence). This CDR3 comprises 17 residues. The ends lost 4 bases at V and 2 bases at J; junction bases unmatched: 6. The CDR3, as DNA: TGTGCCAGCAGTTGGGGGACTAGCGGGGTCTTCACAGATACGCAGTATTTT. The encoded protein is CASSWGTSGVFTDTQYF.

This clone was seen a handful of times. The chain is built from TRBV24-1 and TRBJ2-5, with D maybe TRBD1 (5 bases). Germline lookup yields CDR1 KGHDR and CDR2 SFDVKD. V was shortened by 0 bases and J by 5 bases, with 12 bases between the two germline ends. This CDR3 contains 15 residues. The CDR3 here is CATSDLGQGIETQYF. Written as DNA, the CDR3 is TGTGCCACCAGTGATTTGGGGCAGGGCATCGAGACCCAGTACTTC.

The genes are TRBV9 and TRBJ2-7, with D possibly TRBD2 on 5 matching bases. The CDR3 has 16 residues. Germline V gene data show CDR1 as SGDLS and CDR2 as YYNGEE. Trimming removed 0 bases from V and 5 bases from J, with 18 bases in between. The CDR3 reads CASSVDPRRGNDEQYF. The CDR3 bases are TGTGCCAGCAGCGTAGACCCTAGGAGAGGGAATGACGAGCAGTACTTC.

V and J are TRBV19 and TRBJ1-5; perhaps TRBD1 as D (6 bases). This CDR3 is 17 amino acids long. V was shortened by 3 bases and J by 0 bases, with 15 bases between the two germline ends. In germline, CDR1 is LNHDA, CDR2 SQIVND (reference sequence). CDR3 amino acids: CASSIWGGPYSNQPQHF. DNA for the CDR3: TGTGCCAGTAGTATTTGGGGGGGGCCTTATAGCAATCAGCCCCAGCATTTT.

The chain is built from TRBV5-5 and TRBJ2-7; D is undetermined. Per germline, CDR1 SGHKS and CDR2 YYEKEE (reference sequence). There are 13 residues in the CDR3. V gave up 0 bases and J gave up 3 bases, with 7 bases separating them. The CDR3 protein is CASSLEAFYEQYF. CDR3 in DNA: TGTGCCAGCAGCTTGGAAGCTTTCTACGAGCAGTACTTC.

The chain is built from TRBV29-1 and TRBJ2-5; TRBD1 matches at 7 bases. V dropped 4 bases and J dropped 10; count of bases not matched to a gene: 6. Germline lookup yields CDR1 SQVTM and CDR2 ANQGSEA. The CDR3 extends over 11 amino acids. CDR3 in amino acids: CSVVRTGDQYF. The CDR3 nucleotides read TGCAGCGTTGTGAGAACAGGGGACCAGTACTTC.